What follows describes a single T cell receptor beta chain. Together with a sample-barcoded 5' primer, a J-beta primer mix was included in a second PCR lasting about 7 to 11 cycles. TCRdb re-analysed the 5' RACE reads in MiXCR, keeping a single row per CDR3 protein. The data hold about 1,400,000 distinct CDR3 sequences, with about 43% observed a single time. The germline CDR1 and CDR2 sequences are DFQATT and SNEGSKA (reference sequence). This CDR3 is 14 amino acids long. V shed 4 bases and J 11 bases; nucleotides not matched to a gene: 13. This sample stems from a study of blood T cells in healthy people across ages.

The clonotype comes from a woman aged 18-29 years in good health. Input material: blood. V usage is TRBV20-1 and J usage is TRBJ2-5; 10 positions match TRBD2. CDR3 amino acids: CSAISGRLYNEQYF. As DNA, the CDR3 is TGCAGTGCTATTAGCGGGAGGTTATACAATGAGCAGTACTTC.